A selection of T cell receptor beta chains follows, all from one sample in a study of identical twins. Each CDR3 protein is one row after TCRdb ran MiXCR on the 5' RACE reads. Among roughly 540,000 distinct CDR3 sequences, less than 25% were seen once, and the ten largest hold roughly 0.9%. This sample was also put to use in a study of T cells expressing NK-cell markers.

The sequenced material came from CD4+ T cells sorted from blood. These receptors originate from a woman under 30 in good health. Both conserved end residues are part of each CDR3. D genes are given only for firm matches. Only some rows state a clone size, as once, few, many or a class for expanded clones.

v_call: TRBV10-2
j_call: TRBJ1-2
clone_size: -
d_call: -
cdr3_nt: TGCGCCAGCAGAGATCTGGGGGCAATCTATGGCTACACCTTC
cdr3_aa: CASRDLGAIYGYTF

v_call: TRBV12-3/TRBV12-4
j_call: TRBJ2-7
clone_size: -
d_call: -
cdr3_nt: TGTGCCAGCAGCCATGGACGGTCCTACGAGCGGTACTTC
cdr3_aa: CASSHGRSYERYF

v_call: TRBV14
j_call: TRBJ2-2
clone_size: -
d_call: -
cdr3_nt: TGTGCCAGCAGCCAAAACAGGGCCCACACCGGGGAGCTGTTTTTT
cdr3_aa: CASSQNRAHTGELFF

v_call: TRBV7-2
j_call: TRBJ2-7
clone_size: -
d_call: -
cdr3_nt: TGTGCCAGCAGCTTGGAATTAACAGGGTTCCCCTACGAGCAGTACTTC
cdr3_aa: CASSLELTGFPYEQYF

v_call: TRBV7-9
j_call: TRBJ2-7
clone_size: few
d_call: -
cdr3_nt: TGTGCCAGCAGCCCTCGGACCAATCCCTACGAGCAGTACTTC
cdr3_aa: CASSPRTNPYEQYF

v_call: TRBV6-1
j_call: TRBJ1-2
clone_size: -
d_call: TRBD1
cdr3_nt: TGTGCCAGCTCCCGATCGGGACAGAGCTCTTCAAACTATGGCTACACCTTC
cdr3_aa: CASSRSGQSSSNYGYTF

v_call: TRBV2
j_call: TRBJ2-1
clone_size: -
d_call: -
cdr3_nt: TGTGCCAGCAGTGAAATCAGGGATCTGGGAAATGAGCAGTTCTTC
cdr3_aa: CASSEIRDLGNEQFF

v_call: TRBV20-1
j_call: TRBJ2-5
clone_size: few
d_call: -
cdr3_nt: TGCAGTGTTACTCCTAGGGAAGAGACCCAGTACTTC
cdr3_aa: CSVTPREETQYF

v_call: TRBV9
j_call: TRBJ1-3
clone_size: -
d_call: -
cdr3_nt: TGTGCCAGCAGCACCAGGGGACCCACCTCTGGAAACACCATATATTTT
cdr3_aa: CASSTRGPTSGNTIYF

v_call: TRBV7-8
j_call: TRBJ1-1
clone_size: few
d_call: -
cdr3_nt: TGTGCCAGCAGCTTAGGTACAGGTCCTGAAGCTTTCTTT
cdr3_aa: CASSLGTGPEAFF

v_call: TRBV20-1
j_call: TRBJ2-7
clone_size: -
d_call: -
cdr3_nt: TGCAGTGCTAGACGCGACATCGGCGACGAGCAGTACTTC
cdr3_aa: CSARRDIGDEQYF

v_call: TRBV11-2
j_call: TRBJ2-1
clone_size: -
d_call: TRBD2
cdr3_nt: TGTGCCAGCAGGACCGTAGCGGGACGAACCTACAATGAGCAGTTCTTC
cdr3_aa: CASRTVAGRTYNEQFF

v_call: TRBV6-2/TRBV6-3
j_call: TRBJ2-7
clone_size: few
d_call: -
cdr3_nt: TGTGCCAGCAGTTACTCAGAGAAGAGCTCCTACGAGCAGTACTTC
cdr3_aa: CASSYSEKSSYEQYF

v_call: TRBV7-9
j_call: TRBJ2-3
clone_size: few
d_call: -
cdr3_nt: TGTGCCAGCAGCTTGAACCTGAGAGGCGCAGATACGCAGTATTTT
cdr3_aa: CASSLNLRGADTQYF

v_call: TRBV12-3/TRBV12-4
j_call: TRBJ1-6
clone_size: many
d_call: -
cdr3_nt: TGTGCCAGCAGTACACAAGTCTATAATTCACCCCTCCACTTT
cdr3_aa: CASSTQVYNSPLHF

v_call: TRBV12-3/TRBV12-4
j_call: TRBJ2-6
clone_size: -
d_call: -
cdr3_nt: TGTGCCAGCACCGGACAGCTCTCTGGGGCCAACGTCCTGACTTTC
cdr3_aa: CASTGQLSGANVLTF

v_call: TRBV19
j_call: TRBJ2-1
clone_size: -
d_call: TRBD2
cdr3_nt: TGTGCCAGTACCCGGACTAGCGCCAGCTCCTACAATGAGCAGTTCTTC
cdr3_aa: CASTRTSASSYNEQFF

v_call: TRBV6-2/TRBV6-3
j_call: TRBJ2-7
clone_size: few
d_call: -
cdr3_nt: TGTGCCAGCCAAACGGGCATCTCGGGGGCCCTACGAACCTACGAGCAGTACTTC
cdr3_aa: CASQTGISGALRTYEQYF

v_call: TRBV6-4
j_call: TRBJ2-3
clone_size: -
d_call: TRBD2
cdr3_nt: TGTGCCAGCAGTGAGAGAAACCGGGACTACAGCACAGATACGCAGTATTTT
cdr3_aa: CASSERNRDYSTDTQYF

v_call: TRBV7-8
j_call: TRBJ1-2
clone_size: -
d_call: -
cdr3_nt: TGTGCCAGCAGCTTAGCGCGGGGGGTCGGTGGCTACACCTTC
cdr3_aa: CASSLARGVGGYTF

v_call: TRBV6-5
j_call: TRBJ2-1
clone_size: -
d_call: TRBD1
cdr3_nt: TGTGCCAGCAGACTCGACAGGGTAGGGTCAGGGTACAATGAGCAGTTCTTC
cdr3_aa: CASRLDRVGSGYNEQFF

v_call: TRBV20-1
j_call: TRBJ1-1
clone_size: few
d_call: -
cdr3_nt: TGCAGTGCTTGGGGACACGCGAACACTGAAGCTTTCTTT
cdr3_aa: CSAWGHANTEAFF

v_call: TRBV18
j_call: TRBJ2-7
clone_size: -
d_call: -
cdr3_nt: TGTGCCAGCTCACCGGGGGCGGGACTCCAAGCGGGCGAGCAGTACTTC
cdr3_aa: CASSPGAGLQAGEQYF

v_call: TRBV5-1
j_call: TRBJ2-6
clone_size: few
d_call: -
cdr3_nt: TGCGCCAGCAGCTTGGCCCTTTCAGGGTACGGGGCCAACGTCCTGACTTTC
cdr3_aa: CASSLALSGYGANVLTF

v_call: TRBV6-1
j_call: TRBJ1-2
clone_size: few
d_call: -
cdr3_nt: TGTGCCAGCAGAAAAGTGGCAGGGAAGTATGGCTACACCTTC
cdr3_aa: CASRKVAGKYGYTF

v_call: TRBV5-1
j_call: TRBJ2-1
clone_size: -
d_call: TRBD2
cdr3_nt: TGCGCCAGCAGCCCTTCTAGCGGGCTTTCCTACAATGAGCAGTTCTTC
cdr3_aa: CASSPSSGLSYNEQFF

v_call: TRBV12-3/TRBV12-4
j_call: TRBJ2-1
clone_size: -
d_call: -
cdr3_nt: TGTGCCAGCAGTGGGGCCGGACGACACAATGAGCAGTTCTTC
cdr3_aa: CASSGAGRHNEQFF

v_call: TRBV5-1
j_call: TRBJ2-5
clone_size: many
d_call: TRBD2
cdr3_nt: TGTGCCAGCAGTTTAGGGACTAGCGGTCAAGAGACCCAGTACTTC
cdr3_aa: CASSLGTSGQETQYF

v_call: TRBV5-6
j_call: TRBJ2-7
clone_size: -
d_call: -
cdr3_nt: TGTGCCAGCAGCTTGGAACGGGGTCACGAGCAGTACTTC
cdr3_aa: CASSLERGHEQYF

v_call: TRBV5-1
j_call: TRBJ2-3
clone_size: -
d_call: -
cdr3_nt: TGCGCCAGCAGCTTCACAGGCCCGAGCACAGATACGCAGTATTTT
cdr3_aa: CASSFTGPSTDTQYF

v_call: TRBV12-3/TRBV12-4
j_call: TRBJ1-1
clone_size: few
d_call: -
cdr3_nt: TGTGCCAGCCTTCCGAGGGAAAACACTGAAGCTTTCTTT
cdr3_aa: CASLPRENTEAFF

v_call: TRBV7-2
j_call: TRBJ2-7
clone_size: -
d_call: -
cdr3_nt: TGTGCCAGCAGCTCGTATCCAGCGTCTCACTACGAGCAGTACTTC
cdr3_aa: CASSSYPASHYEQYF

v_call: TRBV4-1
j_call: TRBJ2-3
clone_size: -
d_call: TRBD2
cdr3_nt: TGCGCCAGCAGCCAGAAGGGACTAGCCGTAGGGGCAGATACGCAGTATTTT
cdr3_aa: CASSQKGLAVGADTQYF

v_call: TRBV2
j_call: TRBJ1-1
clone_size: -
d_call: -
cdr3_nt: TGTGCCAGCGCCCTTGAGGGGGGTGAAGCTTTCTTT
cdr3_aa: CASALEGGEAFF

v_call: TRBV5-1
j_call: TRBJ2-1
clone_size: medium-sized
d_call: TRBD1
cdr3_nt: TGCGCCAGCAGCTCCTCAGGGGGCACCTACAATGAGCAGTTCTTC
cdr3_aa: CASSSSGGTYNEQFF

v_call: TRBV3-1
j_call: TRBJ2-1
clone_size: -
d_call: -
cdr3_nt: TGTGCCAGCCAACACGGGCTAGGGATCACCGAGCAGTTCTTC
cdr3_aa: CASQHGLGITEQFF

v_call: TRBV7-2
j_call: TRBJ2-7
clone_size: -
d_call: -
cdr3_nt: TGTGCCAGCAGCTCACAACAGCGGGAGCAGTACTTC
cdr3_aa: CASSSQQREQYF

v_call: TRBV20-1
j_call: TRBJ2-1
clone_size: few
d_call: -
cdr3_nt: TGCAGTGCTATATTGACTAACACCTACAATGAGCAGTTCTTC
cdr3_aa: CSAILTNTYNEQFF

v_call: TRBV12-3/TRBV12-4
j_call: TRBJ2-7
clone_size: many
d_call: TRBD2
cdr3_nt: TGTGCCAGCAGTTTGGCTAGCGGGCCGAGCTACGAGCAGTACTTC
cdr3_aa: CASSLASGPSYEQYF

v_call: TRBV6-1
j_call: TRBJ2-7
clone_size: -
d_call: -
cdr3_nt: TGTGCCAGCAGTGAACCGGGTACCCTCTACGAGCAGTACTTC
cdr3_aa: CASSEPGTLYEQYF

v_call: TRBV12-5
j_call: TRBJ2-3
clone_size: -
d_call: -
cdr3_nt: TGTGCTAGTGGGGTGGGGACACCGAGCACAGATACGCAGTATTTT
cdr3_aa: CASGVGTPSTDTQYF